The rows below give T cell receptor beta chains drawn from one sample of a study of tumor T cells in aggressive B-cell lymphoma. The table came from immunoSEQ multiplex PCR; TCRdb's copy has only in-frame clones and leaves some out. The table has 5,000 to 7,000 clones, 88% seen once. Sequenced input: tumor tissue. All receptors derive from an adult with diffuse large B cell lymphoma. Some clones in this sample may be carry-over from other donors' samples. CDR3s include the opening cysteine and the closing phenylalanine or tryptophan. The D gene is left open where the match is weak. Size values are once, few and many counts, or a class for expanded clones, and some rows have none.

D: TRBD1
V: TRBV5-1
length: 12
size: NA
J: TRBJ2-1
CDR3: CASSAGTGEQFF
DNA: TGCGCCAGCAGCGCCGGGACAGGTGAGCAGTTCTTC

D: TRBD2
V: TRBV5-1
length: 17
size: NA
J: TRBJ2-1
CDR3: CASSLGAAGGSYNEQFF
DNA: TGCGCCAGCAGCTTGGGGGCAGCGGGGGGGTCCTACAATGAGCAGTTCTTC

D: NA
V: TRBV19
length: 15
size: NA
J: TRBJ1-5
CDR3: CASSMESRGNQPQHF
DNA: TGTGCCAGTAGTATGGAGAGCAGGGGAAATCAGCCCCAGCATTTT

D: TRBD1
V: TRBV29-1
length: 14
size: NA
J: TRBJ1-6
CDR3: CSVIIQGAGSPLHF
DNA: TGCAGCGTTATAATACAGGGGGCTGGTTCACCCCTCCACTTT

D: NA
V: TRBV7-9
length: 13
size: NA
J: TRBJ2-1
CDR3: CASSLPKYNEQFF
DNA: TGTGCCAGCAGCTTACCAAAATACAATGAGCAGTTCTTC

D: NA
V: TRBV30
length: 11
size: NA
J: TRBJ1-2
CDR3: CAWTDSHGYTF
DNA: TGTGCCTGGACGGACAGCCATGGCTACACCTTC

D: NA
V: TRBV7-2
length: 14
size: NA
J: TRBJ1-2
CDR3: CASSLVSGAYGYTF
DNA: TGTGCCAGCAGCTTAGTTTCAGGGGCCTATGGCTACACCTTC

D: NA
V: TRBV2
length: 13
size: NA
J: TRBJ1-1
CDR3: CASNTNKNTEAFF
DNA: TGTGCCAGCAACACGAATAAGAACACTGAAGCTTTCTTT

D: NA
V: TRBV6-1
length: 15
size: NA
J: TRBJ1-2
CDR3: CASSVLKTNGDGYTF
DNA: TGTGCCAGCAGTGTTCTAAAGACAAACGGCGATGGCTACACCTTC

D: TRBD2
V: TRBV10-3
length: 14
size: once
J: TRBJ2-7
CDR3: CAISGLAGYDEQYF
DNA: TGTGCCATCAGTGGACTAGCGGGTTACGACGAGCAGTACTTC

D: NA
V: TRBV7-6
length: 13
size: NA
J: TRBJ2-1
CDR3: CASSLTRVSEQFF
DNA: TGTGCCAGCAGCCTAACCAGGGTGTCTGAGCAGTTCTTC

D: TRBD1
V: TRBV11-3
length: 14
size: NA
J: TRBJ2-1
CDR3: CASSPGQGMNEQFF
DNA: TGTGCCAGCAGCCCGGGACAGGGAATGAATGAGCAGTTCTTC

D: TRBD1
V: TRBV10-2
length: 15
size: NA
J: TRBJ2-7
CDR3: CASANPGQGESEQYF
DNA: TGCGCCAGCGCGAACCCGGGACAGGGAGAGAGCGAGCAGTACTTC

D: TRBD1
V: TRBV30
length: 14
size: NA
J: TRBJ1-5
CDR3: CAWTPDRGGQPQHF
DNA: TGTGCCTGGACCCCCGACAGGGGCGGACAGCCCCAGCATTTT

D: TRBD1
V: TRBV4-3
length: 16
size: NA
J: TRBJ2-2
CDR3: CASSQEDRVAVGELFF
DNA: TGCGCCAGCAGCCAAGAGGACAGGGTGGCGGTCGGGGAGCTGTTTTTT

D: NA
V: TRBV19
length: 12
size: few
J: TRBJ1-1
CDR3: CASSHRRDEAFF
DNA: TGTGCCAGTAGTCACAGGAGGGACGAAGCTTTCTTT

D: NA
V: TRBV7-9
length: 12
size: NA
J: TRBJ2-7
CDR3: CASSLTGYEQYF
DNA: TGTGCCAGCAGCTTGACAGGATACGAGCAGTACTTC

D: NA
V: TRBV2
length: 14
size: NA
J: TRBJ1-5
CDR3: CASSEQTGAQPQHF
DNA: TGTGCCAGCAGTGAACAAACGGGAGCGCAGCCCCAGCATTTT

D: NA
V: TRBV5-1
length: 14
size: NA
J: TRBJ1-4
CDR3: CASSSRGGGEKLFF
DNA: TGCGCCAGCAGCTCGAGGGGCGGAGGGGAAAAACTGTTTTTT

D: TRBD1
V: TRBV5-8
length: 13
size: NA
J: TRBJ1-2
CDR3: CASSSDRGGGYTF
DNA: TGTGCCAGCAGCTCGGACAGGGGAGGTGGCTACACCTTC

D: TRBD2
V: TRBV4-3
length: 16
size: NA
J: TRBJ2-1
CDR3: CASSQFRLAEYNEQFF
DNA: TGCGCCAGCAGCCAATTTCGACTAGCGGAGTACAATGAGCAGTTCTTC

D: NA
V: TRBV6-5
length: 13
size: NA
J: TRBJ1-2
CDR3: CASSHGLFYGYTF
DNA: TGTGCCAGCAGTCACGGACTGTTCTATGGCTACACCTTC

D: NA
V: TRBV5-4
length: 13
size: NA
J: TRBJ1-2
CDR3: CASSLDLQGSHTF
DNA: TGTGCCAGCAGCCTAGACCTACAGGGAAGCCACACCTTC

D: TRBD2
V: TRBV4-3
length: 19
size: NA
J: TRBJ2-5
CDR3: CASSQDPASGRPLQETQYF
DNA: TGCGCCAGCAGCCAAGATCCGGCTAGCGGGAGACCCTTACAAGAGACCCAGTACTTC

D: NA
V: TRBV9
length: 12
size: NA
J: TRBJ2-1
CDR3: CASSVWAGEQFF
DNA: TGTGCCAGCAGCGTATGGGCAGGTGAGCAGTTCTTC

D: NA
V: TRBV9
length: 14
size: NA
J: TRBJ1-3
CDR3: CASIKYGEGNTIYF
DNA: TGTGCCAGCATCAAATACGGGGAAGGAAACACCATATATTTT

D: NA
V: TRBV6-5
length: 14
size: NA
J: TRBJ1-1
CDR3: CASSYRRGQGEAFF
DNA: TGTGCCAGCAGTTACAGGCGGGGGCAGGGTGAAGCTTTCTTT

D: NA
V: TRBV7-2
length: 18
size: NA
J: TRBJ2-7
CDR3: CASSLEAGGTLSSYEQYF
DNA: TGTGCCAGCAGCTTAGAGGCAGGGGGGACCCTGAGCTCCTACGAGCAGTACTTC

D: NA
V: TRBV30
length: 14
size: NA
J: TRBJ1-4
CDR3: CAWSVLGGNEKLFF
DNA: TGTGCCTGGAGTGTACTGGGGGGGAATGAAAAACTGTTTTTT

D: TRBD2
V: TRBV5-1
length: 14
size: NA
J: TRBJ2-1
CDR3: CASTPGGPYNEQFF
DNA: TGCGCCAGCACTCCGGGGGGGCCCTACAATGAGCAGTTCTTC

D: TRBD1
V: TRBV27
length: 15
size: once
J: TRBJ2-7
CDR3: CASSPRTGVAYEQYF
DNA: TGTGCCAGCAGTCCGAGGACAGGGGTTGCCTACGAGCAGTACTTC

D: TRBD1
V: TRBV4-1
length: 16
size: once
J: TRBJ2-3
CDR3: CASSQDGTGVTDTQYF
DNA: TGCGCCAGCAGCCAAGATGGGACAGGGGTTACAGATACGCAGTATTTT

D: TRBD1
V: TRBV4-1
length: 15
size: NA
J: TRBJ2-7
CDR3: CASSQDRGQGREQYF
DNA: TGCGCCAGCAGCCAAGATAGGGGACAGGGCCGCGAGCAGTACTTC

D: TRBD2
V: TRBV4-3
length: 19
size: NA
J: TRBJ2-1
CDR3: CASSQDFRGSGGSAGEQFF
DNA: TGCGCCAGCAGCCAAGATTTCCGAGGCAGCGGGGGCTCGGCAGGGGAGCAGTTCTTC

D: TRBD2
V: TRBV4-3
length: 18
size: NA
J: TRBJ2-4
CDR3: CAGPHPGLAGVAKNIQYF
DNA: TGCGCCGGCCCGCACCCGGGACTAGCGGGAGTAGCCAAAAACATTCAGTACTTC

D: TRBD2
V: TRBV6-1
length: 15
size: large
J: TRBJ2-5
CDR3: CASSENLAGGDGQYF
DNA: TGTGCCAGCAGTGAGAATCTAGCGGGAGGTGACGGCCAGTACTTC

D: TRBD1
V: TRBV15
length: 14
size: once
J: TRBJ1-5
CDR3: CATSPIQGARAQHF
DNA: TGTGCCACCAGCCCAATACAGGGGGCAAGGGCCCAGCATTTT

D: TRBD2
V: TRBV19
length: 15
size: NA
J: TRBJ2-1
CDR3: CASSSSGGDYNEQFF
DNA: TGTGCCAGTAGTAGTAGCGGGGGCGACTACAATGAGCAGTTCTTC

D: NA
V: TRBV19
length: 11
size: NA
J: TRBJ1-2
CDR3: CASMWGGGYTF
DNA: TGTGCCAGTATGTGGGGGGGTGGCTACACCTTC

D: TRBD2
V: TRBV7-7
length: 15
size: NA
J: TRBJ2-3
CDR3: CASSPGLAATDTQYF
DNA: TGTGCCAGCAGCCCAGGACTAGCGGCCACAGATACGCAGTATTTT

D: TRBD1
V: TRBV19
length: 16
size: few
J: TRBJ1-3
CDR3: CASSHRGANSGNTIYF
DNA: TGTGCCAGTAGTCACAGGGGTGCCAACTCTGGAAACACCATATATTTT

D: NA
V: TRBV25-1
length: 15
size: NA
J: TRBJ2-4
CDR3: CASSVRGLAKNIQYF
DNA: TGTGCCAGCAGTGTCCGGGGGTTAGCCAAAAACATTCAGTACTTC

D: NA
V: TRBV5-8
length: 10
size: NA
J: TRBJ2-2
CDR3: CASPSRELFF
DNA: TGTGCCAGCCCCTCCCGGGAGCTGTTTTTT

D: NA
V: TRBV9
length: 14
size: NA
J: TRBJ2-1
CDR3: CASSDQGGVDEQFF
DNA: TGTGCCAGCAGCGACCAGGGGGGCGTCGATGAGCAGTTCTTC

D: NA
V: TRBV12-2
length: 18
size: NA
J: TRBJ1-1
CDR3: CASRFSLTDREGNTEAFF
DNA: TGTGCAAGTCGCTTCAGCCTGACGGACAGGGAGGGGAACACTGAAGCTTTCTTT

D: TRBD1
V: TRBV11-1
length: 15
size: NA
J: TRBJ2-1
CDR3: CASSLKGQGSNEQFF
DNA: TGTGCCAGCAGCTTAAAGGGACAGGGCTCCAATGAGCAGTTCTTC

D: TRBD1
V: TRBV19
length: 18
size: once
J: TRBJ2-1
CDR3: CASSISPPWTGVGNEQFF
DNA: TGTGCCAGTAGTATTTCTCCCCCTTGGACAGGGGTCGGCAATGAGCAGTTCTTC

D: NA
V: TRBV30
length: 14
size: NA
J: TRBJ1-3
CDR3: CAWSLSNRGNTIYF
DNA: TGTGCCTGGAGCCTCTCAAACAGGGGAAACACCATATATTTT

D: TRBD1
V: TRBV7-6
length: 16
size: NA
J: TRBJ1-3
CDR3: CASSEYRGNPGNTIYF
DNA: TGTGCCAGCAGCGAGTACAGGGGGAACCCTGGAAACACCATATATTTT

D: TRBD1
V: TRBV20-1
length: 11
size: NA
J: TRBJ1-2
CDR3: CSAQTGFGYTF
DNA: TGCAGTGCACAGACAGGGTTCGGCTACACCTTC

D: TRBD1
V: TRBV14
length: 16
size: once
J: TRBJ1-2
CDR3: CASSQGNDRGTYGYTF
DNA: TGTGCCAGCAGCCAAGGAAATGACAGGGGGACCTATGGCTACACCTTC

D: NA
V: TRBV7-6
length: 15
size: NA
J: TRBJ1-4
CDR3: CASSLRLGSNEKLFF
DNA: TGTGCCAGCAGCTTAAGACTGGGGAGCAATGAAAAACTGTTTTTT

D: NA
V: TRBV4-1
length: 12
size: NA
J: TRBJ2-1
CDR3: CASSQDAQRQFF
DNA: TGCGCCAGCAGCCAAGATGCCCAGCGGCAGTTCTTC

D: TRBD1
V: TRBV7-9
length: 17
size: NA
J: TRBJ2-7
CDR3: CASSDAGTGLPYYEQYF
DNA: TGTGCCAGCAGCGACGCCGGGACAGGGCTCCCTTACTACGAGCAGTACTTC

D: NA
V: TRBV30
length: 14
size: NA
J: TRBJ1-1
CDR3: CAWKPTGLNTEAFF
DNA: TGTGCCTGGAAACCGACAGGATTGAACACTGAAGCTTTCTTT

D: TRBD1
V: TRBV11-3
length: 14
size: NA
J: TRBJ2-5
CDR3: CASSPTGARETQYF
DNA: TGTGCCAGCAGCCCGACAGGGGCACGAGAGACCCAGTACTTC